This paragraph covers one T cell receptor beta chain sequence. Many counts were recorded for this clonotype. It has no known antigen specificity. Base-call qualities are not available, and no considerably larger clone is one nucleotide away. Including cysteine and phenylalanine, the CDR3 has 18 amino acids. Only the CDR3 DNA stays, 54 bases, in frame from base 1. As encoded in the germline V gene, CDR1 is SGHRS while CDR2 is YFSETQ. Germline trimming: 1 base from V, 0 bases from J; junction bases outside gene matches: 6. These data originate in a study of Graves' ophthalmopathy and Graves' hyperthyroidism (dated by TCRdb to 2017 to 2018). With respect to the entire study: Peripheral blood was collected at initial diagnosis, before any treatment. The study used signatures of the TCR beta repertoire to tell Graves' ophthalmopathy apart from Graves' hyperthyroidism and to predict which patients would progress to ophthalmopathy. In total, 135 blood samples were TCR-sequenced: fewer than 50 ophthalmopathy, some 75 hyperthyroidism and about 17 hyperthyroidism-to-ophthalmopathy patients. To explore V-J signatures that separate ophthalmopathy from hyperthyroidism, a discovery set of about a hundred patients was enrolled, consisting of about 45 with ophthalmopathy and 57 with stable hyperthyroidism. The independent validation cohort included under 20 hyperthyroidism patients plus 17 patients who later progressed from hyperthyroidism to ophthalmopathy. In more than five hyperthyroidism patients, the T-cell repertoires found in thyroid tissue were compared with those found in blood. After sampling, hyperthyroidism patients received methimazole starting at 30 mg daily, and ophthalmopathy patients received high-dose intravenous methylprednisolone.

Patients with ophthalmopathy had moderately to severely active disease, with a Clinical Activity Score of 3 or more, a NOSPECS grade of 4 or more, and a disease duration of less than 3 months. Anyone with other autoimmune diseases, uncontrolled infections, pregnancy or lactation was excluded from the study. Clinical symptoms, serum thyroxine, TRAb, thyroid ultrasound and orbital computed tomography were used for diagnosis. Ficoll-Paque density gradient centrifugation was used to isolate PBMCs from about 10 ml of fresh peripheral blood. Trizol reagent was used to extract the total RNA, and its quality was then checked on an Agilent 2100 Bioanalyzer. Here is what the overall study found, with its caveats: Sample size was not predetermined statistically, and investigators were not blinded to group allocation. The 13-signature model separated ophthalmopathy from stable hyperthyroidism with approximately 88% sensitivity and 81.08% specificity in cross-validation, and 80%/75% in the test set. Most expanded thyroid clonotypes with a frequency above 0.001 also appeared in blood, which suggests that blood repertoires may reflect the immune response in the thyroid. In validation, the model predicted ophthalmopathy progression with 70.59% sensitivity and 72.22% specificity; more than ten predicted patients were CT-confirmed with GO in a median of about 6.1 months.

TCR beta CDR3 regions were amplified from RNA transcripts for repertoire sequencing. The first round was an RT-PCR using HTBI primers with the Qiagen OneStep RT-PCR kit, and this first round was followed by a second-round multiplex PCR, then size selection and purification. The libraries underwent paired-end sequencing with 100 bp reads on an Illumina HiSeq2000. The authors' analysis ran thus. SOAPnuke was used for read processing, and reads with adapters, uncalled bases, a mean Phred below 15, or no exact constant-primer or identifier match were discarded. High-quality paired reads were merged with COPE v1.2.5. Each unique nucleotide sequence was treated as a clonotype, and MiTCR v1.1 was used to align the clonotypes to the IMGT TRB V, D and J references. The analysis was limited to V-J combinations with a frequency above 0.0001, which together covered 99% to 99.2% of repertoires. For each V-J combination, a TCR clonal expansion and chaos score was defined as F50 clonal expansion divided by the chaos observed in the TCRdist matrix. Welch's t-statistics and random forest were used to reduce the features to about twelve V-J combinations, which were then used as input to a naive Bayes classifier. The Morisita-Horn index was used to measure how similar the thyroid and blood repertoires were. The raw public data were reprocessed by TCRdb itself: fastp quality trimming at Q25, MiXCR clonotype calling, in-frame beta chains only. Each entry is one CDR3 protein sequence, shown with its most common DNA and genes. What appears here as the V and J calls and clone size reflects TCRdb's work, not the paper's. The sample includes about 340,000 distinct CDR3 sequences, with 15% to 20% observed a single time. 10% to 15% of the sample belongs to the ten largest clones.

The receptor's source is an adult man with Graves' ophthalmopathy. Sequenced sample: peripheral blood. The chain links TRBV5-1 with TRBJ2-4, with 11 bases matching TRBD2. The CDR3 amino acid sequence is: CASSLPTTSGIAKNIQYF. The nucleotide sequence reads TGCGCCAGCAGCTTGCCGACGACTAGCGGGATAGCCAAAAACATTCAGTACTTC.